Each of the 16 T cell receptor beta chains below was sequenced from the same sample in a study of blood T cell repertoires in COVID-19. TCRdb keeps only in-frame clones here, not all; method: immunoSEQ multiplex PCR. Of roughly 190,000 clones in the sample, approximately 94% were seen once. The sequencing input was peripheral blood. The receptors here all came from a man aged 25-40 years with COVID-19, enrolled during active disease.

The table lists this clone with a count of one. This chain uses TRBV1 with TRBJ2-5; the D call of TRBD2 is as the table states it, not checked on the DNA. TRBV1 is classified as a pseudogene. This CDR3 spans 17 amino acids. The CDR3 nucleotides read TGCACCAGCAGCCGACTAGCGGGGGGGCCTGAGTGGGAGACCCAGTACTTC. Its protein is CTSSRLAGGPEWETQYF.

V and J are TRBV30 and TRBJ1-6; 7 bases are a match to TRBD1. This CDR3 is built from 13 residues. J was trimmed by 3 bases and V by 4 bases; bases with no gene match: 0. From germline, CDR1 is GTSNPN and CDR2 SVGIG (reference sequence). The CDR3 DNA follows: TGTGCCTGGACAGGGGGCTATAATTCACCCCTCCACTTT. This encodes CAWTGGYNSPLHF.

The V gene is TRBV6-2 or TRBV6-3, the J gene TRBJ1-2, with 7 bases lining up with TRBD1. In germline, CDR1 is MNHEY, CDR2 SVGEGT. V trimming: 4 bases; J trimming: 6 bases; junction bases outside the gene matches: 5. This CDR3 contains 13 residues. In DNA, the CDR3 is TGTGCCAGCAGTTTTCGAGGGGGCAATGGCTACACCTTC. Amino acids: CASSFRGGNGYTF.

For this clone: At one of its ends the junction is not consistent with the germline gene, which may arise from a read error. The CDR3 protein is CASRAGTSGGQKTQYF. As DNA, the CDR3 is TGTGCCAGCAGAGCAGGGACTAGCGGGGGCCAAAAGACCCAGTACTTC. This chain links TRBV2 with TRBJ2-5; 14 bases match TRBD2. The CDR3 has 16 amino acids. The germline V gene encodes CDR1 SNHLY and CDR2 FYNNEI.

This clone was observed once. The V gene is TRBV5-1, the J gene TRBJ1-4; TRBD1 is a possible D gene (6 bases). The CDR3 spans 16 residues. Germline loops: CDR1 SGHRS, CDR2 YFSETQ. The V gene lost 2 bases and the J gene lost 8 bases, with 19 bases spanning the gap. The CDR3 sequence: CASSFLRDNPGEKLFF. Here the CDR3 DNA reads TGCGCCAGCAGCTTCCTCCGGGACAACCCGGGGGAAAAACTGTTTTTT.

The CDR3: CASSLVSGGEEKLFF. Here the CDR3 DNA reads TGTGCCAGCAGCTTAGTTTCCGGAGGGGAGGAAAAACTGTTTTTT. This chain joins TRBV7-9 and TRBJ1-4; perhaps TRBD1 as D (5 bases). Germline V gene sequence: CDR1 SEHNR, CDR2 FQNEAQ (reference sequence). Trimming pared 1 base from V and 8 bases from J, leaving 14 bases between. This CDR3 spans 15 amino acids.

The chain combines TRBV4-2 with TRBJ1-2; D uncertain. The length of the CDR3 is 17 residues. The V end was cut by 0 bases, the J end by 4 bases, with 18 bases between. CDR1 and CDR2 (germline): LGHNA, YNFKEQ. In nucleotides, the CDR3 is TGTGCCAGCAGCCAAGATGTGACGGCTAATAGCGGCTATGGCTACACCTTC. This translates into CASSQDVTANSGYGYTF.

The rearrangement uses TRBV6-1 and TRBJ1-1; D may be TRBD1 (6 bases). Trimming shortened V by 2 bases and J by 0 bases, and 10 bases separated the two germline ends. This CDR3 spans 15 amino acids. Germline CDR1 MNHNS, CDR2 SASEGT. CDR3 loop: CASSEITGMNTEAFF. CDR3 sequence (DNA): TGTGCCAGCAGTGAAATTACAGGGATGAACACTGAAGCTTTCTTT.

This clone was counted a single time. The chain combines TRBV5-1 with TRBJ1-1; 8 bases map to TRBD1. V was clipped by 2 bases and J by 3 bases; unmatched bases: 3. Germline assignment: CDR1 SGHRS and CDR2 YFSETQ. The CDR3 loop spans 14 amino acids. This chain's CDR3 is CASSLSQGDTEAFF. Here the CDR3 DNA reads TGCGCCAGCAGCTTATCACAGGGGGACACTGAAGCTTTCTTT.

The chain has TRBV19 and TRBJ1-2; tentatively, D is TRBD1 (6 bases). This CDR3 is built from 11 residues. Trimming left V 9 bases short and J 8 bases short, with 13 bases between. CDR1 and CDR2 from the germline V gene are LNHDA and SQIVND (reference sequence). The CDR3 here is CASGQSLGYTF. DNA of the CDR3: TGTGCCAGCGGACAGTCCCTAGGCTACACCTTC.

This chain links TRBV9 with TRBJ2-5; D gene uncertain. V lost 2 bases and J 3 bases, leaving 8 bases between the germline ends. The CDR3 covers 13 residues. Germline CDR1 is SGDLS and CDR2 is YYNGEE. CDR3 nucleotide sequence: TGTGCCAGCAGCGTTGGCTCTGAAGAGACCCAGTACTTC. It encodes CASSVGSEETQYF.

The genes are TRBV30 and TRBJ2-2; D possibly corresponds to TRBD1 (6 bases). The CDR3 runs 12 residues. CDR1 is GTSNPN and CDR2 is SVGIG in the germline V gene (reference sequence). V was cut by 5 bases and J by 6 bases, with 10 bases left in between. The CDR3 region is CAWGTGSGELFF. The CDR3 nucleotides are TGTGCCTGGGGAACAGGGTCCGGGGAGCTGTTTTTT.

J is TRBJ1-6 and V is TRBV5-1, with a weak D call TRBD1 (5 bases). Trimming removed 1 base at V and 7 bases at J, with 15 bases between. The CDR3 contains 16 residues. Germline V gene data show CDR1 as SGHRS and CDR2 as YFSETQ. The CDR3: CASSLRSGDTNSPLHF. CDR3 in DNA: TGCGCCAGCAGCTTGCGTTCGGGGGATACGAATTCACCCCTCCACTTT.

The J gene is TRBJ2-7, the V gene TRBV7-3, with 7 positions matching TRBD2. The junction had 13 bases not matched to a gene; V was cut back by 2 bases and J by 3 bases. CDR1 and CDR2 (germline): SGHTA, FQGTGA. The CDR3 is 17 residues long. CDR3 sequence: CASSLGGGPQSDYEQYF. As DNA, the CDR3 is TGTGCCAGCAGCTTAGGCGGGGGACCTCAATCCGACTACGAGCAGTACTTC.

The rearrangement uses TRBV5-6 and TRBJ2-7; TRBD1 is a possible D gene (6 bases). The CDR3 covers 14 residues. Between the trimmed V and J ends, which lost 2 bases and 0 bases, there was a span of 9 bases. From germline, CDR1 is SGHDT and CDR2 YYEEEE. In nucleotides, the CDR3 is TGTGCCAGCAGCTTACAGGGTGTCTCCTACGAGCAGTACTTC. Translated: CASSLQGVSYEQYF.

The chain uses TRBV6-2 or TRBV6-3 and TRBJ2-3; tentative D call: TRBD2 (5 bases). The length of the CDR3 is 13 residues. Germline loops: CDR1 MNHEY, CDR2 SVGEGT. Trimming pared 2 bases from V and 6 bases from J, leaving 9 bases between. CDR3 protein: CASSYPGMDTQYF. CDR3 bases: TGTGCCAGCAGTTACCCGGGGATGGATACGCAGTATTTT.